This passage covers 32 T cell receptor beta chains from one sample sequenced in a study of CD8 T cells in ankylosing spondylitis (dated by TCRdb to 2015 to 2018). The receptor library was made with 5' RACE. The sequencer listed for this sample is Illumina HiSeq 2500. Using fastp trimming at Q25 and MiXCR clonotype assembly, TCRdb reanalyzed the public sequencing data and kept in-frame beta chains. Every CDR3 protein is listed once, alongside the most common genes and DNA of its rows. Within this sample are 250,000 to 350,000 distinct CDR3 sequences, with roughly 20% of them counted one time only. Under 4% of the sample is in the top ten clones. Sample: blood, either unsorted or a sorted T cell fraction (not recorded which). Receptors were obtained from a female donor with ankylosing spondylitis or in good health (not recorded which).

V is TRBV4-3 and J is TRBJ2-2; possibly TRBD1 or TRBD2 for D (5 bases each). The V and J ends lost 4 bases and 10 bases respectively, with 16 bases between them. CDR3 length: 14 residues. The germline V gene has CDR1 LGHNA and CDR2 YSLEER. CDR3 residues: CASSRTLGLAELFF. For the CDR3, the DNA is TGCGCCAGCAGCCGAACCTTGGGGCTAGCGGAGCTGTTTTTT.

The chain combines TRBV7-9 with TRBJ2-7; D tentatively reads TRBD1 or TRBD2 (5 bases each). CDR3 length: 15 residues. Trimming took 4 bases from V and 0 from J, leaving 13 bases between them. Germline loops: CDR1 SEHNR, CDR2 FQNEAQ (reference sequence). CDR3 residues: CASSSQGDNSYEQYF. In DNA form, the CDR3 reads TGTGCCAGCAGCTCCCAGGGAGATAACTCCTACGAGCAGTACTTC.

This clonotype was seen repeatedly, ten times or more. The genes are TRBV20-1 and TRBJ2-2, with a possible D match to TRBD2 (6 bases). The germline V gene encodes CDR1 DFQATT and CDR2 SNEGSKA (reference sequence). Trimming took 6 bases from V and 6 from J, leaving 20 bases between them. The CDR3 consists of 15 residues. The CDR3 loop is CSARRGLARSGELFF. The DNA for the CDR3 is TGCAGTGCCCGGAGGGGCCTAGCTAGGTCCGGGGAGCTGTTTTTT.

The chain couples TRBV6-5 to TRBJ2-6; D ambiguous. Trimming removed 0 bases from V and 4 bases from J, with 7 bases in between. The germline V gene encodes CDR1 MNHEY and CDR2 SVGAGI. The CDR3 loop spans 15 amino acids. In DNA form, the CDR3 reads TGTGCCAGCAGTTACTCAGGGCCCGGGGCCAACGTCCTGACTTTC. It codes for CASSYSGPGANVLTF.

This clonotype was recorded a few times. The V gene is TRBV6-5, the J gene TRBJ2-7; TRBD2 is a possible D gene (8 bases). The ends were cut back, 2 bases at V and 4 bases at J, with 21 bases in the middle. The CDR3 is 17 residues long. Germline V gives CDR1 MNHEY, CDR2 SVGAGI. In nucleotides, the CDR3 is TGTGCCAGCAGTTACGCGAGGGACAGCTCGGGAGGGTACGAGCAGTACTTC. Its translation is CASSYARDSSGGYEQYF.

CDR3 DNA sequence: TGTGCCAGCAGCTTGGGCGGGTTCTCCTACGAGCAGTACTTC. Translation gives CASSLGGFSYEQYF. The rearrangement uses TRBV5-4 and TRBJ2-7, with D tentatively TRBD2 (5 bases). The CDR3 loop spans 14 amino acids. Germline assignment: CDR1 SGHNT and CDR2 YYREEE (reference sequence). V was shortened by 0 bases and J by 0 bases, with 7 bases between the two germline ends.

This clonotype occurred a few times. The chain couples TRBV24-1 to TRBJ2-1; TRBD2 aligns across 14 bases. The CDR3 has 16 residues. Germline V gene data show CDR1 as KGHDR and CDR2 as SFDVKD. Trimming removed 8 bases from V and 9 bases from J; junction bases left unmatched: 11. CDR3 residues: CATTQGLAGESGEQFF. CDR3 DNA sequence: TGTGCCACCACTCAGGGACTAGCGGGAGAAAGCGGTGAGCAGTTCTTC.

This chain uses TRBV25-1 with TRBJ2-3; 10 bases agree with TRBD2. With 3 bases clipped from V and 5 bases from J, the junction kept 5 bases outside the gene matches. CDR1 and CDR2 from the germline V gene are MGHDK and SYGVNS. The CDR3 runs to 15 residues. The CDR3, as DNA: TGTGCCAGCAGTGATACTAGCGGGAACGTAGATACGCAGTATTTT. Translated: CASSDTSGNVDTQYF. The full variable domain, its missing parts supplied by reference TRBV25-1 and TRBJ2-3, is EADIYQTPRYLVIGTGKKITLECSQTMGHDKMYWYQQDPGMELHLIHYSYGVNSTEKGDLSSESTVSRIRTEHFPLTLESARPSHTSQYLCASSDTSGNVDTQYFGPGTRLTVL.

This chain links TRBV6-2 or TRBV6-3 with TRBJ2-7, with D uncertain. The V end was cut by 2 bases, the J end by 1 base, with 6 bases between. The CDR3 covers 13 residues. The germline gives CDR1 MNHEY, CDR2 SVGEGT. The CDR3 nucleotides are TGTGCCAGCAGTTACGCTCTGTCCTACGAGCAGTACTTC. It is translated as CASSYALSYEQYF.

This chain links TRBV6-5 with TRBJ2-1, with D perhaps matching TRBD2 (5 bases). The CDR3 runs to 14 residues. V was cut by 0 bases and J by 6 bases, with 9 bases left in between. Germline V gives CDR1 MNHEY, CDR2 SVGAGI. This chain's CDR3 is CASSYSSSSNEQFF. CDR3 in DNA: TGTGCCAGCAGTTACTCTTCTAGCAGCAATGAGCAGTTCTTC.

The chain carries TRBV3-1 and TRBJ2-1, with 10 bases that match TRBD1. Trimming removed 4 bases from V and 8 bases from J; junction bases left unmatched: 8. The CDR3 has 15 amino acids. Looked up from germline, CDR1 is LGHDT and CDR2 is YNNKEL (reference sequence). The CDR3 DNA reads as TGTGCCAGCAGCCCGGACAGGGGGTTACGCGATGAGCAGTTCTTC. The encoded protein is CASSPDRGLRDEQFF.

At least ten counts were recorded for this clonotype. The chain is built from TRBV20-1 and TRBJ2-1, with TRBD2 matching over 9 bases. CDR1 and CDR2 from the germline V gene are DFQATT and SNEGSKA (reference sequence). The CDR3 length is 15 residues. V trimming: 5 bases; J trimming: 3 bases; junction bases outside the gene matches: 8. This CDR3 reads CSAVTTSGYYNEQFF. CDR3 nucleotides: TGCAGTGCTGTCACGACTAGCGGCTACTACAATGAGCAGTTCTTC.

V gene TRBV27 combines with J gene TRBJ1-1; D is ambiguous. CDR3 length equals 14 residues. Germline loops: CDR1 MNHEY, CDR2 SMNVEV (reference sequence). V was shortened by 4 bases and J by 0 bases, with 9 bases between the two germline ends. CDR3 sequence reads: CASSWAKVNTEAFF. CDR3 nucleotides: TGTGCCAGCAGTTGGGCTAAAGTGAACACTGAAGCTTTCTTT.

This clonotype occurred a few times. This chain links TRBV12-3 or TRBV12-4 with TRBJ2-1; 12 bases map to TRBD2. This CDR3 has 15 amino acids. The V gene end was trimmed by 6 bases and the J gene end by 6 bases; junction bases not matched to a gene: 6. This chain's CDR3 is CASSLLAGGINEQFF. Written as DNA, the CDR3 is TGTGCCAGCAGCCTCCTAGCGGGAGGGATCAATGAGCAGTTCTTC.

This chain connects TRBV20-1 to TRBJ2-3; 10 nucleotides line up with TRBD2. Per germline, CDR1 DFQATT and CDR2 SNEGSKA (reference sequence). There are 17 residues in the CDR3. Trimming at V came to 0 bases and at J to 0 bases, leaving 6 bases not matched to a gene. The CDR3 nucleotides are TGCAGTGCTAGAGATCATGCGACTAGCGGGAGCACAGATACGCAGTATTTT. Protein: CSARDHATSGSTDTQYF.

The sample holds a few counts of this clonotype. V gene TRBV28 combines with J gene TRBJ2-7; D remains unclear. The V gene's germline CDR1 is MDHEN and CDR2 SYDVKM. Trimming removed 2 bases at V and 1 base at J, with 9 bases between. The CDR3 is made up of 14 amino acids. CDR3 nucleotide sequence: TGTGCCAGCAGTTTACATAAGGCGTCCTACGAGCAGTACTTC. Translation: CASSLHKASYEQYF.

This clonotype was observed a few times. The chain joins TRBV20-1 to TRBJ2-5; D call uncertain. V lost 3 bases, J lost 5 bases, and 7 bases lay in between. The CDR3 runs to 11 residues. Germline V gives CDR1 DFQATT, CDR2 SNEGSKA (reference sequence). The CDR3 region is CSASLAETQYF. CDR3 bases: TGCAGTGCTAGTCTGGCGGAGACCCAGTACTTC.

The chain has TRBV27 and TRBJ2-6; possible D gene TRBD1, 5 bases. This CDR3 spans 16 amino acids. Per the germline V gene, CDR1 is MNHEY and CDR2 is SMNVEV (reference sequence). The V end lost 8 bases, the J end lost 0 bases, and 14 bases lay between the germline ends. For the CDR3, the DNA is TGTGCCAGCGGGTCAGGGCCCCGCTCTGGGGCCAACGTCCTGACTTTC. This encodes CASGSGPRSGANVLTF.

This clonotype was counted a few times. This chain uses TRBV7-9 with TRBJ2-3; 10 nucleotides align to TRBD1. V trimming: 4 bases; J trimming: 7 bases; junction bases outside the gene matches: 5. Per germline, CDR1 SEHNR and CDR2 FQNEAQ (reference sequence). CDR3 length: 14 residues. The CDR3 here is CASSSTGGANTQYF. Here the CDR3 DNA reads TGTGCCAGCAGCTCGACAGGGGGCGCAAATACGCAGTATTTT.

Written as DNA, the CDR3 is TGTGCCACCCAACTCGGGGGCCAACCTGGAAACACCATATATTTT. It yields the protein CATQLGGQPGNTIYF. The chain combines TRBV21-1 with TRBJ1-3; the table's D call, TRBD1, has no DNA check behind it. TRBV21-1 is recorded as a pseudogene. This CDR3 region has 15 residues.

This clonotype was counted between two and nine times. The DNA of the CDR3 is TGCGCCAGCAGCCACGGGGACAGAAATCAGCCCCAGCATTTT. Its translation is CASSHGDRNQPQHF. V is TRBV5-1 and J is TRBJ1-5; TRBD1 matches 7 bases. The V and J ends lost 4 bases and 4 bases, in that order; junction bases with no gene match: 5. The CDR3 loop spans 14 amino acids. Per germline, CDR1 SGHRS and CDR2 YFSETQ.

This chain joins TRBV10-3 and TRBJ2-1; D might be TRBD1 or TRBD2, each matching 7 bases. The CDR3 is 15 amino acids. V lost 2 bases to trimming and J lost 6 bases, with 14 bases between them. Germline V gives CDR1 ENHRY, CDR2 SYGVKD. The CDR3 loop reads CAISEGRGLGNEQFF. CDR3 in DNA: TGTGCCATCAGTGAGGGGAGGGGGCTTGGCAATGAGCAGTTCTTC.

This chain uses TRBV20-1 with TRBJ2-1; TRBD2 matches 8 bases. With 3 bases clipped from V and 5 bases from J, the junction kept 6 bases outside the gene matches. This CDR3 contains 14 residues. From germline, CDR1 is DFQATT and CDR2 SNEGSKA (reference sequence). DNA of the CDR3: TGCAGTGCTAGCGGTGGAGCGGGAGACAATGAGCAGTTCTTC. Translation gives CSASGGAGDNEQFF.

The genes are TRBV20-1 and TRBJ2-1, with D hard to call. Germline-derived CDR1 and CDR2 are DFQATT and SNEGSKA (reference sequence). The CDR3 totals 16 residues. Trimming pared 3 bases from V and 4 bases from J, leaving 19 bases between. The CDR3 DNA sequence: TGCAGTGCTAGTAGGCTTGGTCAGGACCCTTACAATGAGCAGTTCTTC. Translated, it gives CSASRLGQDPYNEQFF.

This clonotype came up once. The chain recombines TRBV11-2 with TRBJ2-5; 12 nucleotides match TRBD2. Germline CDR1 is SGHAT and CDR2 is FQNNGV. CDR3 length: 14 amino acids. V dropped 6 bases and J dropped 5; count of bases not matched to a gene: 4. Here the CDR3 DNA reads TGTGCCAGCAGAGGACTAGCGGGACCGGAGACCCAGTACTTC. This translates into CASRGLAGPETQYF.

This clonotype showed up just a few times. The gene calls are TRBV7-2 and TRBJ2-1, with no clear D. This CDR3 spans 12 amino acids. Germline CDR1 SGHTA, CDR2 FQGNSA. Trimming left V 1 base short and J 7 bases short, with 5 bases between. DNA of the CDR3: TGTGCCAGCAGCTTAGAGGTGAATGAGCAGTTCTTC. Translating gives CASSLEVNEQFF.

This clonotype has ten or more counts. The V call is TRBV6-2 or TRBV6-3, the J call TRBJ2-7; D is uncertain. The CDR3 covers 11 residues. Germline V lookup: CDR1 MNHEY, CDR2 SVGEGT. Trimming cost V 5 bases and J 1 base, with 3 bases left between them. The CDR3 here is CASSPSYEQYF. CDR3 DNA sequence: TGTGCCAGCAGTCCTTCCTACGAGCAGTACTTC.

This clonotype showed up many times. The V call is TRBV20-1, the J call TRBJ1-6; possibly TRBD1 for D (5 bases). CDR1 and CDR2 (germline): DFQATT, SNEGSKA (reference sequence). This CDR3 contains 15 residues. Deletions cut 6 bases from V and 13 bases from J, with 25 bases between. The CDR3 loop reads CSALPPGPAEMPLHF. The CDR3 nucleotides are TGCAGTGCCTTGCCTCCGGGACCTGCGGAGATGCCCCTCCACTTT.

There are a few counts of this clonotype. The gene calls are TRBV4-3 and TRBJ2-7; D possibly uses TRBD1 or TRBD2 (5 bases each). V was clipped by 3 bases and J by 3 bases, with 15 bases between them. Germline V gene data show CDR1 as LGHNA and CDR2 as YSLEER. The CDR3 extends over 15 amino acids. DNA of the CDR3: TGCGCCAGCAGCCATAGAACAGGACTCGACTACGAGCAGTACTTC. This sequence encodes CASSHRTGLDYEQYF.

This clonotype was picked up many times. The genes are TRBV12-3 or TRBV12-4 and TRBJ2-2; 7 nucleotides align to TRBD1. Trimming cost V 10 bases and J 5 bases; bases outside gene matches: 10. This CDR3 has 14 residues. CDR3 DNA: TGTGCCACCAGAGACAGGGTTAATACCGGGGAGCTGTTTTTT. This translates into CATRDRVNTGELFF.

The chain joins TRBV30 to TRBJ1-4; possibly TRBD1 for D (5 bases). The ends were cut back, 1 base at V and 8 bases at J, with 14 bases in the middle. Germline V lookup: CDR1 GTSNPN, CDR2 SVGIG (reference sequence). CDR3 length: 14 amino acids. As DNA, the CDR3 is TGTGCCTGGAGTGCACGGGGCGCCGGGGAAAAACTGTTTTTT. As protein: CAWSARGAGEKLFF.

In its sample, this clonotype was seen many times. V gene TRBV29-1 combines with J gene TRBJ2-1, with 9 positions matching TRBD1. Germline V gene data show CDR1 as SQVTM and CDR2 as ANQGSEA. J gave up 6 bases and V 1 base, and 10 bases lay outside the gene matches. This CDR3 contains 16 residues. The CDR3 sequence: CSVEARQGGSPNEQFF. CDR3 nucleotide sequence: TGCAGCGTTGAAGCCCGACAGGGGGGATCGCCCAATGAGCAGTTCTTC.